The 22 T cell receptor beta chains listed next were all sequenced from one sample in a study of blood T cell repertoires in COVID-19. Data came from immunoSEQ multiplex PCR; TCRdb stores just in-frame clones and leaves some out. The table shows some 130,000 clones, with around 89% occurring only once. The sample was peripheral blood. The receptors were gathered from a man in his 60s with COVID-19, enrolled during active disease.

This chain links TRBV15 with TRBJ1-2, with 9 bases aligning to TRBD1. The J segment lost 5 bases and the V segment lost 4 bases, leaving 8 bases of the junction unmatched. The CDR3 covers 15 residues. The germline gives CDR1 LNHNV, CDR2 YYDKDF (reference sequence). The CDR3 reads CATSTGTGTLYGYTF. CDR3 nucleotide sequence: TGTGCCACCAGCACCGGGACAGGGACCCTTTATGGCTACACCTTC.

The chain combines TRBV11-2 with TRBJ2-2, with 8 positions matching TRBD1. Germline trimming cut 4 bases from V and 6 bases from J; bases unmatched to any gene: 19. Germline CDR1 reads SGHAT; CDR2 reads FQNNGV. This CDR3 comprises 19 residues. The CDR3 spells CASSSTGQGAIGEAGELFF. The CDR3 bases are TGTGCCAGCAGCTCCACCGGGCAGGGGGCTATTGGAGAGGCCGGGGAGCTGTTTTTT.

The rearrangement uses TRBV2 and TRBJ1-1; possible D gene TRBD1, 6 bases. Trimming left V 5 bases short and J 13 bases short, with 29 bases between. Per germline, CDR1 SNHLY and CDR2 FYNNEI. CDR3 length equals 16 residues. CDR3 sequence: CASSQPTTPMGAPGFF. As DNA, the CDR3 is TGTGCCAGCAGTCAACCAACCACCCCGATGGGGGCCCCTGGTTTCTTT.

The chain links TRBV5-5 to TRBJ2-7; D might be TRBD1 (5 bases). The CDR3 totals 13 residues. CDR1 and CDR2 from the germline V gene are SGHKS and YYEKEE (reference sequence). V was trimmed by 2 bases and J by 4 bases, leaving 10 bases between them. CDR3 nucleotide sequence: TGTGCCAGCAGCTTAGGACACCAATACGAGCAGTACTTC. This translates into CASSLGHQYEQYF. Full variable domain (remainder filled in from reference TRBV5-5 and TRBJ2-7): DAGVTQSPTHLIKTRGQQVTLRCSPISGHKSVSWYQQVLGQGPQFIFQYYEKEERGRGNFPDRFSARQFPNYSSELNVNALLLGDSALYLCASSLGHQYEQYFGPGTRLTVT.

J is TRBJ2-1 and V is TRBV4-3, with D possibly being TRBD2 (7 bases). V was clipped by 4 bases and J by 2 bases, with 12 bases between them. Germline CDR1 reads LGHNA; CDR2 reads YSLEER. This CDR3 spans 15 amino acids. The CDR3, as DNA: TGCGCCAGCAGCCTAGGGGGGGCAACCTACAATGAGCAGTTCTTC. This encodes CASSLGGATYNEQFF.

The rearrangement uses TRBV6-1 and TRBJ1-1; no definite D call. The CDR3 loop spans 13 amino acids. The germline CDR1 and CDR2 sequences are MNHNS and SASEGT. V was clipped by 1 base and J by 1 base, with 4 bases between them. For the CDR3, the DNA is TGTGCCAGCAGTGAAGACAGGAACACTGAAGCTTTCTTT. This sequence encodes CASSEDRNTEAFF.

The DNA of the CDR3 is TGCGCCAGCAGGTTAACAGGGAGCTCCTACAATGAGCAGTTCTTC. Amino acids: CASRLTGSSYNEQFF. V and J are TRBV5-1 and TRBJ2-1, with D possibly TRBD1 on 6 matching bases. Trimming pared 5 bases from V and 0 bases from J, leaving 12 bases between. This CDR3 region has 15 residues. Germline V gene data show CDR1 as SGHRS and CDR2 as YFSETQ.

The chain combines TRBV6-5 with TRBJ1-1, with D unresolved. The V and J ends lost 7 bases and 5 bases respectively, with 17 bases between them. This CDR3 spans 14 amino acids. The germline V gene encodes CDR1 MNHEY and CDR2 SVGAGI. The CDR3 sequence is CASTPLGIGTEAFF. In DNA, the CDR3 is TGTGCCAGCACCCCTCTCGGGATAGGGACTGAAGCTTTCTTT.

This rearrangement joins TRBV6-5 to TRBJ2-5; 10 nucleotides align to TRBD1. Losses at the gene ends were 6 bases for V and 6 bases for J; bases not matched to a gene: 4. Germline loops: CDR1 MNHEY, CDR2 SVGAGI. The CDR3 is made up of 13 amino acids. CDR3 loop: CASSRGQGKTQYF. The CDR3 region has the DNA TGTGCCAGCAGCAGGGGACAGGGGAAGACCCAGTACTTC.

This rearrangement joins TRBV5-1 to TRBJ1-2, with TRBD1 identical over 7 bases. J gave up 2 bases and V 4 bases, and 8 bases lay outside the gene matches. CDR3 length equals 15 residues. The V gene's germline CDR1 is SGHRS and CDR2 YFSETQ. The CDR3 region has the DNA TGCGCCAGCAGCCCCGCGGGCAGGGGGAACTATGGCTACACCTTC. Translation gives CASSPAGRGNYGYTF. Full variable domain (missing parts from reference TRBV5-1 and TRBJ1-2): KAGVTQTPRYLIKTRGQQVTLSCSPISGHRSVSWYQQTPGQGLQFLFEYFSETQRNKGNFPGRFSGRQFSNSRSEMNVSTLELGDSALYLCASSPAGRGNYGYTFGSGTRLTVV.

This clone appeared once. The chain is built from TRBV11-2 and TRBJ1-4; 8 nucleotides agree with TRBD1. J lost 8 bases, V lost 0 bases, and 11 bases had no gene match. The germline gives CDR1 SGHAT, CDR2 FQNNGV. This CDR3 contains 17 residues. The CDR3 DNA sequence: TGTGCCAGCAGCTTAGACCAGCAAGGGACAGGAGGGGAAAAACTGTTTTTT. This translates into CASSLDQQGTGGEKLFF.

The table lists this clone with many counts. V gene TRBV6-2 or TRBV6-3 combines with J gene TRBJ1-2; TRBD1 matches at 9 bases. Trimming took 2 bases from V and 6 from J; bases not matched to a gene: 7. Per germline, CDR1 MNHEY and CDR2 SVGEGT. There are 15 residues in the CDR3. The CDR3 region is CASSYRGQGINGYTF. CDR3 in DNA: TGTGCCAGCAGTTACCGCGGACAGGGGATAAATGGCTACACCTTC.

This sequence joins TRBV3-1 (or the pseudogene TRBV3-2) and TRBJ1-6; D might be TRBD1 (5 bases). CDR3 length: 16 amino acids. In germline, CDR1 is LGHDT, CDR2 YNNKEL (reference sequence). V dropped 4 bases and J dropped 3 bases, with 13 bases sitting between them. The CDR3 nucleotides read TGTGCCAGCAGCCCGGCTTTCGGACACTATAATTCACCCCTCCACTTT. It is translated as CASSPAFGHYNSPLHF.

This CDR3 reads CASSPDRDIGIHF. CDR3 coding DNA: TGTGCCAGCAGCCCGGACCGGGACATTGGGATCCACTTT. V and J are TRBV7-8 and TRBJ1-6, with D perhaps matching TRBD1 (6 bases). CDR1 and CDR2 (germline): SGHVS, FQNEAQ. V was cut by 5 bases and J by 17 bases, with 19 bases left in between. The CDR3 spans 13 residues.

The chain combines TRBV5-4 with TRBJ2-5, with D unclear. Deletions cut 5 bases from V and 4 bases from J, with 15 bases between. The CDR3 covers 14 residues. Looked up from germline, CDR1 is SGHNT and CDR2 is YYREEE (reference sequence). CDR3 bases: TGTGCCAGCAGGTACGACTCCGACCTAGAGACCCAGTACTTC. This translates into CASRYDSDLETQYF.

This rearrangement joins TRBV6-5 to TRBJ2-1, with 7 bases that match TRBD2. The CDR3 extends over 13 amino acids. Germline CDR1 reads MNHEY; CDR2 reads SVGAGI. The trim removed 3 bases at V and 7 bases at J, leaving 3 bases unmatched. CDR3 in DNA: TGTGCCAGCAGTTATAGCGGGTCTAATGAGCAGTTCTTC. It yields the protein CASSYSGSNEQFF.

The rearrangement uses TRBV7-3 and TRBJ2-3, with 12 nucleotides matching TRBD2. This CDR3 comprises 16 residues. J was trimmed by 2 bases and V by 4 bases; bases with no gene match: 4. Germline V gene lookup returns CDR1 SGHTA and CDR2 FQGTGA. CDR3 in amino acids: CASSSRLAGDTDTQYF. The CDR3 nucleotides read TGTGCCAGCAGCTCCAGACTAGCGGGGGACACAGATACGCAGTATTTT.

J is TRBJ2-3 and V is TRBV6-5, with D maybe TRBD2 (7 bases). The CDR3 is 15 amino acids. The V and J ends lost 2 bases and 4 bases respectively, with 13 bases between them. Germline V lookup: CDR1 MNHEY, CDR2 SVGAGI. The CDR3 DNA reads TGTGCCAGCAGTTACGGCGGGGGCGCACCAGATACGCAGTATTTT. Translating gives CASSYGGGAPDTQYF.

This clone was seen a single time. CDR3: CASSPSGLETDTQYF. The CDR3, as DNA: TGTGCCAGCAGCCCGTCGGGACTAGAGACAGATACGCAGTATTTT. The chain joins TRBV7-3 to TRBJ2-3, with 8 bases that match TRBD2. There are 15 residues in the CDR3. J was trimmed by 3 bases and V by 5 bases; bases with no gene match: 7. The germline V gene encodes CDR1 SGHTA and CDR2 FQGTGA.

The chain links TRBV5-4 to TRBJ2-7; TRBD2 aligns across 7 bases. V gave up 4 bases and J gave up 0 bases; unmatched junction bases: 4. CDR1 is SGHNT and CDR2 is YYREEE in the germline V gene (reference sequence). The CDR3 has 14 amino acids. In nucleotides, the CDR3 is TGTGCCAGCAGCCCGGGGACTACCTCCTACGAGCAGTACTTC. Translation: CASSPGTTSYEQYF.

The CDR3 bases are TGCGCCAGCAGCCAACCCGGGGGGGGGATCCTCTACGAGCAGTACTTC. Residues: CASSQPGGGILYEQYF. The chain employs TRBV5-1 and TRBJ2-7, with TRBD2 matching over 8 bases. V lost 4 bases, J lost 3 bases, and 12 bases stayed unmatched. Germline CDR1 and CDR2: SGHRS and YFSETQ. The CDR3 spans 16 residues.

This clone was recorded only once. V and J are TRBV24-1 and TRBJ2-7, with 8 bases aligning to TRBD1. CDR3 length: 12 amino acids. Germline-derived CDR1 and CDR2 are KGHDR and SFDVKD. Germline trimming cut 3 bases from V and 6 bases from J; bases unmatched to any gene: 0. The CDR3: CATSDTGGEQYF. CDR3 bases: TGTGCCACCAGTGATACAGGGGGCGAGCAGTACTTC.